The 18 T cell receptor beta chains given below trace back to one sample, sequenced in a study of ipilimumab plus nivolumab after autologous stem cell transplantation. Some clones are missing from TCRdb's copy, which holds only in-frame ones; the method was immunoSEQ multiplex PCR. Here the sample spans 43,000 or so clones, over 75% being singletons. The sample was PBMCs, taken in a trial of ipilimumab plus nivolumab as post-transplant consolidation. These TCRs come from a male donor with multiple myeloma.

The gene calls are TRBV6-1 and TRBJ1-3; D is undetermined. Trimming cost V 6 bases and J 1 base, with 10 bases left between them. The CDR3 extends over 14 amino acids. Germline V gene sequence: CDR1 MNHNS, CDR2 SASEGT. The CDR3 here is CASSDGLSGNTIYF. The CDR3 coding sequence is TGTGCCAGCAGCGACGGACTTTCTGGAAACACCATATATTTT.

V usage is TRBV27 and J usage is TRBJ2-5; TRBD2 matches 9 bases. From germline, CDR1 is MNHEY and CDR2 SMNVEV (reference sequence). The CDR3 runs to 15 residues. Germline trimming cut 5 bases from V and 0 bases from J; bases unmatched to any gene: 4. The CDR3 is CASSHSSGNQETQYF. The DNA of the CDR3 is TGTGCCAGCAGTCACTCTAGCGGGAACCAAGAGACCCAGTACTTC.

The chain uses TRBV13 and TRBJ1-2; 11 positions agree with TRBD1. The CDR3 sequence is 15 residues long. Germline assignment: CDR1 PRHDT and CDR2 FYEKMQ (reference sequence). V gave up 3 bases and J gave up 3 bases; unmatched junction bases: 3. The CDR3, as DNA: TGTGCCAGCAGCTTCGGGACAGGGGGGCACTATGGCTACACCTTC. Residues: CASSFGTGGHYGYTF.

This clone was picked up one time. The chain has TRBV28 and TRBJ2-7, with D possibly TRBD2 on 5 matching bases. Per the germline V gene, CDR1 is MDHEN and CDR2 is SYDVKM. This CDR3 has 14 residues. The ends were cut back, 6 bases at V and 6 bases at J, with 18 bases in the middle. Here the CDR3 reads CASRLTGSAGEQYF. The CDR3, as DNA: TGTGCCAGCAGGTTAACGGGTTCGGCGGGCGAGCAGTACTTC. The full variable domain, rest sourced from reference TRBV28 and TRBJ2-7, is DVKVTQSSRYLVKRTGEKVFLECVQDMDHENMFWYRQDPGLGLRLIYFSYDVKMKEKGDIPEGYSVSREKKERFSLILESASTNQTSMYLCASRLTGSAGEQYFGPGTRLTVT.

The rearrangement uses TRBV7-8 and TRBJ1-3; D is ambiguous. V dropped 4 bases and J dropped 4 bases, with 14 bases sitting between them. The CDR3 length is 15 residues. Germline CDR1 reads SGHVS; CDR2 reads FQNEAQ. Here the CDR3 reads CASSSYRHSGNTIYF. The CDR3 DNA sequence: TGTGCCAGCAGCTCTTATCGGCACAGCGGAAACACCATATATTTT. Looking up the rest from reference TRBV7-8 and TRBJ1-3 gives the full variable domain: GAGVSQSPRYKVAKRGQDVALRCDPISGHVSLFWYQQALGQGPEFLTYFQNEAQLDKSGLPSDRFFAERPEGSVSTLKIQRTQQEDSAVYLCASSSYRHSGNTIYFGEGSWLTVV.

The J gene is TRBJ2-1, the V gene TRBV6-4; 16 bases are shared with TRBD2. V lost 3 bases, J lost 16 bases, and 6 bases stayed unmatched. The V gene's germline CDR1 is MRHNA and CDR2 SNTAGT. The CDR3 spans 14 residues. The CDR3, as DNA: TGTGCCAGCAGTGAGGGACTAGCGGGAGGGCCGCAATTCTTC. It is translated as CASSEGLAGGPQFF.

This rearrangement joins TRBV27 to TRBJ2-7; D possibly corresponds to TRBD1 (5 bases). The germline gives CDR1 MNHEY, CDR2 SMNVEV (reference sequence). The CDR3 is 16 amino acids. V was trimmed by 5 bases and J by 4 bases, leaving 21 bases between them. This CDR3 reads CASSLGQGSYLYEQYF. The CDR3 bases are TGTGCCAGCAGTCTAGGTCAGGGATCTTACTTGTACGAGCAGTACTTC.

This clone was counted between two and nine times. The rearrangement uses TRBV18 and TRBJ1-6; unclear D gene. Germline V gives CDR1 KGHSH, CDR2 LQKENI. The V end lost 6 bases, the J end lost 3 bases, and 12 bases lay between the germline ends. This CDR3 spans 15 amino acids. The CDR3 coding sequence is TGTGCCAGCTCTCGAGAGTGGGGCTATAATTCACCCCTCCACTTT. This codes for CASSREWGYNSPLHF.

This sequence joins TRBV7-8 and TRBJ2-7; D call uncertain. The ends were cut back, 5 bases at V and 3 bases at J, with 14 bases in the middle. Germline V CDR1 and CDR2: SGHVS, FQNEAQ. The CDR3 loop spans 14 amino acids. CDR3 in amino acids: CASSPSYLRYEQYF. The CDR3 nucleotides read TGTGCCAGCAGCCCGTCGTACCTCCGCTACGAGCAGTACTTC.

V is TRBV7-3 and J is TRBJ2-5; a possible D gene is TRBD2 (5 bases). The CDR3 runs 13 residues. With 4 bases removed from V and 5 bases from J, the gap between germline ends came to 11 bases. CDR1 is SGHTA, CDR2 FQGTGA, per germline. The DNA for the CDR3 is TGTGCCAGCAGCTCCGTCGAGGGCGAGACCCAGTACTTC. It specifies CASSSVEGETQYF.

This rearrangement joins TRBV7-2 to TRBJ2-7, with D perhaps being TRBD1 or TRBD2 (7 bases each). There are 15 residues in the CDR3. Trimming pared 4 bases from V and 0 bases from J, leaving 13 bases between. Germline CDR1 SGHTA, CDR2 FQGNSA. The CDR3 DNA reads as TGTGCCAGCAGCTCAGCGGGACAGCGCTCCTACGAGCAGTACTTC. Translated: CASSSAGQRSYEQYF.

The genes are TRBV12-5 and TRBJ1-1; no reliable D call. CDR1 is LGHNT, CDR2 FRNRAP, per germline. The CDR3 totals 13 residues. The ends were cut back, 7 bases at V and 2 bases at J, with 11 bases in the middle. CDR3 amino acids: CASEARVNTEAFF. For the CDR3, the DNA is TGTGCTAGTGAGGCCCGGGTTAACACTGAAGCTTTCTTT.

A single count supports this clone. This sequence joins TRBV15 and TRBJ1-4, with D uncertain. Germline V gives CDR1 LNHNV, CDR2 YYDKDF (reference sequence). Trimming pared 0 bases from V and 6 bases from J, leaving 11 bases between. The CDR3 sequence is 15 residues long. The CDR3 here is CATSRDGAYYEKLFF. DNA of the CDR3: TGTGCCACCAGCAGAGATGGCGCGTACTATGAAAAACTGTTTTTT.

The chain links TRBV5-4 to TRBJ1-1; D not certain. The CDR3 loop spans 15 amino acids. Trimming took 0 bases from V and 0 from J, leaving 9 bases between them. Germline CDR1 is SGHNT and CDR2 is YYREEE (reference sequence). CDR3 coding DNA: TGTGCCAGCAGCTTGGACGTGGGCCTGAACACTGAAGCTTTCTTT. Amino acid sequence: CASSLDVGLNTEAFF.

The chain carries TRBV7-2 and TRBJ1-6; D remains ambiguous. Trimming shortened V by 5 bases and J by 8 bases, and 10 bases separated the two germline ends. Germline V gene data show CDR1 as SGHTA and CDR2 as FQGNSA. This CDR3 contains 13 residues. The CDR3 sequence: CASSPDFDSPLHF. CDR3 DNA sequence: TGTGCCAGCAGCCCTGATTTTGATTCACCCCTCCACTTT.

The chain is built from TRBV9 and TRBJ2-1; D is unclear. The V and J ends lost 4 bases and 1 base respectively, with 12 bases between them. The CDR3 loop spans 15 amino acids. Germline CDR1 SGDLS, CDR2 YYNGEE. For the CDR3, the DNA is TGTGCCAGCAGCTTCGGTCTGGGTTCCTACAATGAGCAGTTCTTC. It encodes CASSFGLGSYNEQFF.

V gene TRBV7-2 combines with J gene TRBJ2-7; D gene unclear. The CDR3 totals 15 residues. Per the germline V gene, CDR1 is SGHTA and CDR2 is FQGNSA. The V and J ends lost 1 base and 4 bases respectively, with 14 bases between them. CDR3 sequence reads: CASSLGPEALYEQYF. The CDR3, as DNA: TGTGCCAGCAGCTTAGGGCCCGAAGCCCTTTACGAGCAGTACTTC.

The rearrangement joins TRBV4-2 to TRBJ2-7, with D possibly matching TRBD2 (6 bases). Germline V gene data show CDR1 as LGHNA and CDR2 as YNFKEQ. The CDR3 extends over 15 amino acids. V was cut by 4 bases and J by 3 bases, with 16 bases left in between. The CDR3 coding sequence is TGTGCCAGCAGCCTACCCGGGGGAGGCAGCTACGAGCAGTACTTC. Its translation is CASSLPGGGSYEQYF.